One and the same sample provided the 20 T cell receptor beta chains below, sequenced in a study of blood T cells in healthy people across ages. Primers used in a second PCR of about 7 to 12 cycles were a sample-barcoded 5' primer and a J-beta primer mix. Via MiXCR, TCRdb re-called the 5' RACE reads, giving one row per CDR3 protein. The data contain around 970,000 distinct CDR3 sequences, roughly half of them singletons. What was sequenced was blood. All receptors come from a woman aged 55 to 70 in good health.

In its sample, this clonotype was seen a few times. V gene TRBV7-9 combines with J gene TRBJ2-7; 7 bases fit TRBD1. Germline values: CDR1 SEHNR, CDR2 FQNEAQ (reference sequence). The CDR3 spans 17 residues. V dropped 5 bases and J dropped 4; count of bases not matched to a gene: 17. This chain's CDR3 is CASSPGGEETGYYEQYF. In DNA form, the CDR3 reads TGTGCCAGCAGCCCAGGGGGTGAGGAGACAGGATATTACGAGCAGTACTTC.

V usage is TRBV7-2 and J usage is TRBJ1-5; D is possibly TRBD1 (5 bases). The CDR3 totals 17 residues. Trimming pared 0 bases from V and 0 bases from J, leaving 12 bases between. Germline CDR1 and CDR2: SGHTA and FQGNSA. For the CDR3, the DNA is TGTGCCAGCAGCTTAGCGCTGGGGCCGTATAGCAATCAGCCCCAGCATTTT. As protein: CASSLALGPYSNQPQHF.

The V and J genes are TRBV20-1 and TRBJ2-7, with a weak D call TRBD2 (6 bases). The CDR3 is 13 amino acids. V shed 0 bases and J shed 4 bases, with 10 bases lying between them. Germline CDR1 DFQATT, CDR2 SNEGSKA (reference sequence). CDR3 coding DNA: TGCAGTGCTAGAGATGGACTACGATACGAGCAGTACTTC. Translated: CSARDGLRYEQYF.

The chain uses TRBV12-3 or TRBV12-4 and TRBJ2-7, with 10 bases that match TRBD1. V was clipped by 3 bases and J by 4 bases; unmatched bases: 6. CDR3 size: 15 residues. The CDR3 loop reads CASSFTGTGVYEQYF. In nucleotides, the CDR3 is TGTGCCAGCAGTTTTACCGGGACAGGGGTATACGAGCAGTACTTC.

The genes are TRBV6-6 and TRBJ1-4, with TRBD1 as a possible D gene (6 bases). Trimming left V 6 bases short and J 1 base short, with 15 bases between. The CDR3 is made up of 16 amino acids. Germline lookup yields CDR1 MNHNY and CDR2 SVGAGI (reference sequence). As DNA, the CDR3 is TGTGCCAGCAGAGGGGGAGGGTGGAGAACTAATGAAAAACTGTTTTTT. This translates into CASRGGGWRTNEKLFF.

This chain connects TRBV20-1 to TRBJ2-7; D possibly matches TRBD1 or TRBD2 (5 bases each). Trimming pared 1 base from V and 0 bases from J, leaving 16 bases between. Germline CDR1 reads DFQATT; CDR2 reads SNEGSKA (reference sequence). This CDR3 has 16 residues. The CDR3 DNA reads TGCAGTGCTAGAGTCAGGGAGCGCGCAATCTCCTACGAGCAGTACTTC. Translated: CSARVRERAISYEQYF.

The gene calls are TRBV12-3 or TRBV12-4 and TRBJ2-7, with 8 bases lining up with TRBD2. The CDR3 totals 15 residues. V lost 6 bases, J lost 0 bases, and 7 bases stayed unmatched. Here the CDR3 reads CASRTSGRNSYEQYF. CDR3 nucleotide sequence: TGTGCCAGCAGAACTAGCGGACGGAACTCCTACGAGCAGTACTTC.

This clonotype was seen once. The CDR3 DNA follows: TGCGCCAGCAGTGAATGGGCTAGCGGGTTTGGTGAGCAGTTCTTC. Translated, it gives CASSEWASGFGEQFF. The chain recombines TRBV10-2 with TRBJ2-1; 8 positions agree with TRBD2. After removal of 3 bases from V and 9 bases from J, the junction contained 10 bases not matched to a gene. The V gene's germline CDR1 is WSHSY and CDR2 SAAADI. The CDR3 spans 15 residues.

As to this clonotype: The germline gene is not matched at one end of the junction; a read error may be the cause. The gene calls are TRBV5-1 and TRBJ2-5, with D perhaps matching TRBD1 or TRBD2 (5 bases each). The CDR3 length is 15 residues. The germline gives CDR1 SGHRS, CDR2 YFSETQ. The CDR3 DNA reads as TGCGCCGGCAGCTGGGGCCTAGCTATCCAAGAGACCCAGTACTTC. Amino acids: CAGSWGLAIQETQYF.

The chain couples TRBV2 to TRBJ1-2; no clear D. CDR1 and CDR2 (germline): SNHLY, FYNNEI. Trimming cost V 4 bases and J 8 bases, with 20 bases left between them. The CDR3 totals 15 residues. As DNA, the CDR3 is TGTGCCAGCAGTGTTTTGCCTGACGGTATGAAGGGCTACACCTTC. Amino acid sequence: CASSVLPDGMKGYTF.

CDR3: CASSYSILAGAGNEQYF. The CDR3 region has the DNA TGTGCCAGCAGTTACTCGATCCTAGCGGGGGCCGGGAATGAGCAGTACTTC. The chain is built from TRBV6-5 and TRBJ2-5; 10 bases line up with TRBD2. The CDR3 has 17 amino acids. V was pared by 0 bases and J by 11 bases, with 15 bases of the junction left unmatched. Looked up from germline, CDR1 is MNHEY and CDR2 is SVGAGI.

The V gene is TRBV6-6, the J gene TRBJ2-1, with D perhaps TRBD1 or TRBD2 (6 bases each). The V and J ends lost 5 bases and 7 bases respectively, with 18 bases between them. Germline V lookup: CDR1 MNHNY, CDR2 SVGAGI (reference sequence). This CDR3 is 15 amino acids long. CDR3 in DNA: TGTGCCAGCAGTGAGGGGGGCCAGGGGTGGAATGAGCAGTTCTTC. Its protein product is CASSEGGQGWNEQFF.

The J gene is TRBJ1-5, the V gene TRBV12-3 or TRBV12-4; the D is unclear. Trimming removed 5 bases from V and 4 bases from J, with 12 bases in between. CDR3 size: 14 residues. Here the CDR3 reads CASSPTLANQPQHF. CDR3 sequence (DNA): TGTGCCAGCAGTCCGACATTAGCAAATCAGCCCCAGCATTTT.

The gene calls are TRBV20-1 and TRBJ2-5; TRBD2 agrees at 12 bases. The CDR3 is 14 amino acids. Germline V CDR1 and CDR2: DFQATT, SNEGSKA (reference sequence). Trimming took 5 bases from V and 5 from J; bases not matched to a gene: 6. The CDR3 loop is CSAPPSGRGETQYF. CDR3 DNA sequence: TGCAGTGCTCCCCCTAGCGGGAGGGGTGAGACCCAGTACTTC.

V is TRBV12-3 or TRBV12-4 and J is TRBJ1-5; 8 bases line up with TRBD1. Losses at the gene ends were 7 bases for V and 6 bases for J; bases not matched to a gene: 11. The CDR3 is 15 amino acids. The CDR3 nucleotides are TGTGCCAGCAACCACGGGATGCAGGGGGCTCAGCCCCAGCATTTT. It specifies CASNHGMQGAQPQHF.

This clonotype was observed a handful of times. The J gene is TRBJ2-3, the V gene TRBV6-5, with 7 positions matching TRBD1. The CDR3 sequence is 16 residues long. The ends lost 10 bases at V and 4 bases at J; junction bases unmatched: 17. Germline V lookup: CDR1 MNHEY, CDR2 SVGAGI. CDR3 region: CATLSLDRSYSDTQYF. The CDR3 region has the DNA TGTGCCACGCTATCCTTGGACAGGTCGTACTCAGATACGCAGTATTTT.

This clonotype was picked up a small number of times. This chain joins TRBV25-1 and TRBJ1-6, with D possibly being TRBD1 (5 bases). The V and J ends lost 3 bases and 10 bases respectively, with 22 bases between them. The CDR3 length is 17 residues. Germline V CDR1 and CDR2: MGHDK, SYGVNS. The CDR3 nucleotides read TGTGCCAGCAGTGATGGGGCTACGGAAGGGGCGGCATCACCCCTCCACTTT. Protein product: CASSDGATEGAASPLHF. The variable domain in full, with the rest retrieved from reference TRBV25-1 and TRBJ1-6, is EADIYQTPRYLVIGTGKKITLECSQTMGHDKMYWYQQDPGMELHLIHYSYGVNSTEKGDLSSESTVSRIRTEHFPLTLESARPSHTSQYLCASSDGATEGAASPLHFGNGTRLTVT.

This clonotype was detected ten times or more. This rearrangement joins TRBV7-2 to TRBJ2-7; maybe TRBD2 (5 bases). This CDR3 region has 13 residues. Trimming stripped 6 bases from V and 2 bases from J, with 11 bases between. Per the germline V gene, CDR1 is SGHTA and CDR2 is FQGNSA. DNA for the CDR3: TGTGCCAGCAGTTTGGGAGCCCCCTACGAGCAGTACTTC. It yields the protein CASSLGAPYEQYF.

This rearrangement joins TRBV20-1 to TRBJ1-4, with TRBD1 as a possible D gene (6 bases). Per the germline V gene, CDR1 is DFQATT and CDR2 is SNEGSKA (reference sequence). Trimming cost V 6 bases and J 0 bases, with 17 bases left between them. This CDR3 region has 16 residues. The CDR3 loop is CSATGGIIATNEKLFF. As DNA, the CDR3 is TGCAGTGCCACGGGGGGCATCATTGCAACTAATGAAAAACTGTTTTTT.

This clonotype was counted between two and nine times. V is TRBV12-3 or TRBV12-4 and J is TRBJ2-7; the D gene is possibly TRBD1 (5 bases). The V and J ends lost 6 bases and 2 bases respectively, with 14 bases between them. The CDR3 runs 14 residues. The CDR3, as DNA: TGTGCCAGCAGGTCACAGGACGGACCCTACGAGCAGTACTTC. Its translation: CASRSQDGPYEQYF.